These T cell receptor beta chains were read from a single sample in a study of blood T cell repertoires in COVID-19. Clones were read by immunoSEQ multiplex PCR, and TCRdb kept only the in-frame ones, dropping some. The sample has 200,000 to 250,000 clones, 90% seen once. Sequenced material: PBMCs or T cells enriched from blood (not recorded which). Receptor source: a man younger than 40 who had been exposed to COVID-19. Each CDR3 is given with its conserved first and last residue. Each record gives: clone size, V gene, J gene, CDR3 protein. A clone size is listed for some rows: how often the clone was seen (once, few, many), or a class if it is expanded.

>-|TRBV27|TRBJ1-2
CASSPRTGGRGYTF
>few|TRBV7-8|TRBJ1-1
CASSFLEETEAFF
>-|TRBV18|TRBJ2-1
CASSPPTGTSVHNEQFF
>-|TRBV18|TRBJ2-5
CASSPLWAPQETQYF
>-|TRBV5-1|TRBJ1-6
CASRAPGQGGYNSPLHF
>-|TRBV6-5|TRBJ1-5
CASEVNGQPQHF
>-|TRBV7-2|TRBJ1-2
CASSLGDRTYGYTF
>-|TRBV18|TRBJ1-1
CASSQGGGPSLGTEAFF
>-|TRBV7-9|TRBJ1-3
CASSSGGPGNTIYF
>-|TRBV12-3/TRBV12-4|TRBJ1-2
CASSFPPGQGCTF
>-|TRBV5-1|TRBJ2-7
CASSPSRTGASEQYF
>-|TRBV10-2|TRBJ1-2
CASSDTGSNYGYTF
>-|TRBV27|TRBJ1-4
CASSPGRWGEKLFF
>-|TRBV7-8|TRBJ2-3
CASSPTSLAGSTDTQYF
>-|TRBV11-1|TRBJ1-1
CASSSLTHGISEAFF
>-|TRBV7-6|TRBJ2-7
CASSLAWEQGDSYEQYF
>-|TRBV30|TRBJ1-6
CAWIPGQGNSPLHF
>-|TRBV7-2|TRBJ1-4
CASSQTGVIYEKLFF
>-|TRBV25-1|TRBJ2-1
CASSEFGRGTYNEQFF
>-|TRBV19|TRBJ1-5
CASSTDRDQPQHF
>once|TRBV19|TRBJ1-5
CASSIEVGARNQPQHF
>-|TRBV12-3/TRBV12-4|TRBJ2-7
CASGGWTREQYF
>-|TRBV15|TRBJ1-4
CATSRGDSHEKLFF
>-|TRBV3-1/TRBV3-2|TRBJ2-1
CASSQDRYNEQFF
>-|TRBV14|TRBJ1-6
CASSPRYRSPLHF
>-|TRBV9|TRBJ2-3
CASSVDLAEYTQYF
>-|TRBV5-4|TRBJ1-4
CASSAGASHNEKLFF
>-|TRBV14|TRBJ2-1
CASSQGGRWNNEQFF
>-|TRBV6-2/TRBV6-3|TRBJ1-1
CASSYVTGGERNTEAFF
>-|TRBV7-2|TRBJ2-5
CASSWDRYQETQYF
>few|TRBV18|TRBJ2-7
CASSPVGDSGGYEQYF
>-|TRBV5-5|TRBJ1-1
CASSLGQGEDEAFF
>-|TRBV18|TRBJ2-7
CASSPWAGETYEQYF
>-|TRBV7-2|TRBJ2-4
CASSSRTSGGLGIQYF
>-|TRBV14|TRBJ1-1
CASSRGAEAFF
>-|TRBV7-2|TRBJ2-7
CASSLGGQGLEQYF
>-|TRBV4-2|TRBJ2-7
CASSQVRLGLTYEQYF
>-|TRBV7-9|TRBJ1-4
CASSLKGQGVYEKLFF
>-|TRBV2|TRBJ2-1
CASTLNEQFF
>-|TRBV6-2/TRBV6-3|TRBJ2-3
CASSYLLAGGHHTQYF
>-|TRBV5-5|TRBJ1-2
CASSYPGGYTF
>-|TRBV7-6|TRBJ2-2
CASSPLGTAIGELFF
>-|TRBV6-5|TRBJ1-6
CASSIESLRSPLHF